One T cell receptor beta chain is described in this entry. This entry belongs to a study of shared T cell receptors in the human thymus. Some clones are missing from TCRdb's copy, which holds only in-frame ones; the method was immunoSEQ multiplex PCR. The table shows hundreds of thousands of clones, with around 95% occurring only once. Germline CDR1 is SGHAT and CDR2 is FQNNGV. Trimming removed 4 bases from V and 2 bases from J; junction bases left unmatched: 11. The CDR3 has 17 residues. The sample was thymocytes. This receptor was obtained from a human donor. J is TRBJ2-7 and V is TRBV11-2; 10 bases align to TRBD1. CDR3: CASSSRGGQGVPYEQYF. CDR3 in DNA: TGTGCCAGCAGCTCCAGGGGCGGACAGGGGGTCCCCTACGAGCAGTACTTC.